This is a list of T cell receptor beta chains from one sample in a study of blood T cell repertoires in COVID-19. Assay: immunoSEQ multiplex PCR; the TCRdb copy retains only in-frame clones and omits some. The table records approximately 170,000 clones, 80% of them present only once. The sample taken for sequencing was PBMCs or T cells enriched from blood (not recorded which). These receptors came from a man aged 40-49 years who had recovered from COVID-19. Both conserved end residues are part of each CDR3. D genes are given only for firm matches. Not every row has a clone size; where given, it reads once, few, many or a size class.

d_gene: -
v_gene: TRBV7-3
abundance: -
j_gene: TRBJ2-3
CDR3nt: TGTGCCAGCAGCCTTGGGGGCGGGGGAGGGCCAGATACGCAGTATTTT
CDR3aa: CASSLGGGGGPDTQYF

d_gene: -
v_gene: TRBV12-3/TRBV12-4
abundance: -
j_gene: TRBJ1-1
CDR3nt: TGTGCCAGCAGGGACAGCTATGCTGAAGCTTTCTTT
CDR3aa: CASRDSYAEAFF

d_gene: -
v_gene: TRBV5-1
abundance: -
j_gene: TRBJ1-1
CDR3nt: TGCGCCAGCAGCTTGGGGGCAGCAAGAAACACTGAAGCTTTCTTT
CDR3aa: CASSLGAARNTEAFF

d_gene: TRBD2
v_gene: TRBV4-1
abundance: -
j_gene: TRBJ2-7
CDR3nt: TGCGCCAGCAGTTTTAGCGGGGGCTCCTACGAGCAGTACTTC
CDR3aa: CASSFSGGSYEQYF

d_gene: -
v_gene: TRBV5-4
abundance: -
j_gene: TRBJ2-1
CDR3nt: TGTGCCAGCAGCTTGTCGGGTACAGGGCGGAATGAGCAGTTCTTC
CDR3aa: CASSLSGTGRNEQFF

d_gene: TRBD1
v_gene: TRBV19
abundance: -
j_gene: TRBJ1-4
CDR3nt: TGTGCCAGTAGTATTCGGAGTACAGGGGCAACTAATGAAAAACTGTTTTTT
CDR3aa: CASSIRSTGATNEKLFF

d_gene: TRBD2
v_gene: TRBV18
abundance: -
j_gene: TRBJ2-1
CDR3nt: TGTGCCAGCTCACCAATGACTAGCTCAGATGAGCAGTTCTTC
CDR3aa: CASSPMTSSDEQFF

d_gene: TRBD1
v_gene: TRBV14
abundance: many
j_gene: TRBJ1-3
CDR3nt: TGTGCCAGCAGCTTGCAAGAGGGGGCAGGAAACACCATATATTTT
CDR3aa: CASSLQEGAGNTIYF

d_gene: -
v_gene: TRBV7-3
abundance: -
j_gene: TRBJ2-1
CDR3nt: TGTGCCAGCAGCTTAGAGTCGGTGAATGAGCAGTTCTTC
CDR3aa: CASSLESVNEQFF

d_gene: TRBD2
v_gene: TRBV5-1
abundance: -
j_gene: TRBJ2-2
CDR3nt: TGCGCCAGCAGCCCAAGCATAGCGGGGGCTAACACCGGGGAGCTGTTTTTT
CDR3aa: CASSPSIAGANTGELFF

d_gene: -
v_gene: TRBV5-4
abundance: -
j_gene: TRBJ2-7
CDR3nt: TGTGCCAGCAGCTCCCCGGTTACCTACGAGCAGTACTTC
CDR3aa: CASSSPVTYEQYF

d_gene: -
v_gene: TRBV24-1
abundance: -
j_gene: TRBJ2-1
CDR3nt: TGTGCCACCAGTGATTTGGGCCCTAGCTCCTACAATGAGCAGTTCTTC
CDR3aa: CATSDLGPSSYNEQFF

d_gene: TRBD2
v_gene: TRBV3-1/TRBV3-2
abundance: -
j_gene: TRBJ2-7
CDR3nt: TGTGCCAGCAGCCGATTCGCGAGCGGGGGGGCCCACGAGCAGTACTTC
CDR3aa: CASSRFASGGAHEQYF

d_gene: -
v_gene: TRBV29-1
abundance: -
j_gene: TRBJ2-5
CDR3nt: TGCAGCGACTTACAGGTAGATTTGGAGACCCAGTACTTC
CDR3aa: CSDLQVDLETQYF

d_gene: TRBD1
v_gene: TRBV2
abundance: -
j_gene: TRBJ1-1
CDR3nt: TGTGCCAGCAGTTTGACAGGGGGCGAGGACACTGAAGCTTTCTTT
CDR3aa: CASSLTGGEDTEAFF

d_gene: TRBD1
v_gene: TRBV4-1
abundance: -
j_gene: TRBJ2-2
CDR3nt: TGCGCCAGCAGCCAACTGGTAGGGGGCAACACCGGGGAGCTGTTTTTT
CDR3aa: CASSQLVGGNTGELFF

d_gene: -
v_gene: TRBV5-4
abundance: -
j_gene: TRBJ2-2
CDR3nt: TGTGCCAGCAGTGGCAAGGGGTCCGCGAACACCGGGGAGCTGTTTTTT
CDR3aa: CASSGKGSANTGELFF

d_gene: -
v_gene: TRBV19
abundance: -
j_gene: TRBJ1-3
CDR3nt: TGTGCCAGTCAGACAGGTCCCTCTGGAAACACCATATATTTT
CDR3aa: CASQTGPSGNTIYF

d_gene: TRBD1
v_gene: TRBV30
abundance: -
j_gene: TRBJ2-2
CDR3nt: TGTGCCAGCCGGAGCAGGGGGACCGGGGAGCTGTTTTTT
CDR3aa: CASRSRGTGELFF

d_gene: TRBD1
v_gene: TRBV2
abundance: -
j_gene: TRBJ1-6
CDR3nt: TGTGCCAGCAGTGGGAGGACAGGGGACTATTCACCCCTCCACTTT
CDR3aa: CASSGRTGDYSPLHF

d_gene: -
v_gene: TRBV7-9
abundance: few
j_gene: TRBJ1-1
CDR3nt: TGTGCCAGCAGCTTAGCGAAGGGAGGGCCCGGCACTGAAGCTTTCTTT
CDR3aa: CASSLAKGGPGTEAFF

d_gene: TRBD1
v_gene: TRBV5-1
abundance: -
j_gene: TRBJ1-4
CDR3nt: TGCGCCAGCAGCTCGGGACAGCTTAATGAAAAACTGTTTTTT
CDR3aa: CASSSGQLNEKLFF

d_gene: -
v_gene: TRBV7-9
abundance: -
j_gene: TRBJ1-2
CDR3nt: TGTGCCAGCAGCTTAGGGGCAAATGGGCTCTATGGCTACACCTTC
CDR3aa: CASSLGANGLYGYTF

d_gene: TRBD1
v_gene: TRBV9
abundance: many
j_gene: TRBJ1-2
CDR3nt: TGTGCCAGCAGCCCTCACCCCGGGACAGGGGAGTGGGGCTACACCTTC
CDR3aa: CASSPHPGTGEWGYTF

d_gene: TRBD2
v_gene: TRBV7-9
abundance: few
j_gene: TRBJ2-5
CDR3nt: TGTGCCAGCAGCTACCTACCCGGGGGGACCCTAGAGGAAGAGACCCAGTACTTC
CDR3aa: CASSYLPGGTLEEETQYF

d_gene: TRBD1
v_gene: TRBV9
abundance: few
j_gene: TRBJ2-2
CDR3nt: TGTGCCAGCAGCTTAAGCTCAGGGGGCACCGGGGAGCTGTTTTTT
CDR3aa: CASSLSSGGTGELFF

d_gene: TRBD2
v_gene: TRBV19
abundance: -
j_gene: TRBJ2-1
CDR3nt: TGTGCCAGTAAAGTCGGGGGGGACAATGAGCAGTTCTTC
CDR3aa: CASKVGGDNEQFF

d_gene: -
v_gene: TRBV7-2
abundance: few
j_gene: TRBJ1-4
CDR3nt: TGTGCCAGCAGCTTAGGGAGGGGCTTGTTTTGGGATGAAAAACTGTTTTTT
CDR3aa: CASSLGRGLFWDEKLFF

d_gene: -
v_gene: TRBV7-7
abundance: -
j_gene: TRBJ1-5
CDR3nt: TGTGCCAGCAGCTTAGAAAGGGGAAGCAATCAGCCCCAGCATTTT
CDR3aa: CASSLERGSNQPQHF

d_gene: TRBD2
v_gene: TRBV19
abundance: -
j_gene: TRBJ2-7
CDR3nt: TGTGCCACCTCCGTGGCTAGCGGGGGGAGAAACGAGCAGTACTTC
CDR3aa: CATSVASGGRNEQYF

d_gene: -
v_gene: TRBV5-1
abundance: -
j_gene: TRBJ2-6
CDR3nt: TGCGCCAGCAGCTTGGACGGACTCTCTGGGGCCAACGTCCTGACTTTC
CDR3aa: CASSLDGLSGANVLTF

d_gene: -
v_gene: TRBV2
abundance: -
j_gene: TRBJ1-2
CDR3nt: TGTGCCAGCAGTGAAGCGACGGGGAACTGGGGCTACACCTTC
CDR3aa: CASSEATGNWGYTF

d_gene: -
v_gene: TRBV2
abundance: once
j_gene: TRBJ1-4
CDR3nt: TGTGCCAGCAGTGATCAAGGAACAGGGTATAATGAAAAACTGTTTTTT
CDR3aa: CASSDQGTGYNEKLFF

d_gene: -
v_gene: TRBV5-4
abundance: once
j_gene: TRBJ1-3
CDR3nt: TGTGCCAGCAGCCGCGATACCGGGTCTGGTAGAAACACCATATATTTT
CDR3aa: CASSRDTGSGRNTIYF

d_gene: TRBD1
v_gene: TRBV2
abundance: -
j_gene: TRBJ1-1
CDR3nt: TGTGCCAGCAGTTACCTCACAGGGGACAACACTGAAGCTTTCTTT
CDR3aa: CASSYLTGDNTEAFF

d_gene: -
v_gene: TRBV25-1
abundance: -
j_gene: TRBJ2-5
CDR3nt: TGTGCCAGCAGTGAAGGGGTGGGCGGGAAAGAGACCCAGTACTTC
CDR3aa: CASSEGVGGKETQYF

d_gene: -
v_gene: TRBV7-9
abundance: -
j_gene: TRBJ2-2
CDR3nt: TGTGCCAGCAGCCGATCGGACAGAGGCGGGGAGCTGTTTTTT
CDR3aa: CASSRSDRGGELFF

d_gene: TRBD1
v_gene: TRBV14
abundance: -
j_gene: TRBJ2-7
CDR3nt: TGTGCCAGCAGCCCACATACAGGGGTTGGGAACGAGCAGTACTTC
CDR3aa: CASSPHTGVGNEQYF

d_gene: TRBD1
v_gene: TRBV7-2
abundance: -
j_gene: TRBJ1-6
CDR3nt: TGTGCCAGCAACACGCGGACAGGCAGTAATTCACCCCTCCACTTT
CDR3aa: CASNTRTGSNSPLHF

d_gene: -
v_gene: TRBV5-1
abundance: -
j_gene: TRBJ2-1
CDR3nt: TGCGCCAGCAGCTTGGATGGGACTTACAATGAGCAGTTCTTC
CDR3aa: CASSLDGTYNEQFF

d_gene: -
v_gene: TRBV30
abundance: few
j_gene: TRBJ1-6
CDR3nt: TGTGCCTGGGGGGTCCGAGGGAGGAATTCACCCCTCCACTTT
CDR3aa: CAWGVRGRNSPLHF

d_gene: TRBD2
v_gene: TRBV4-2
abundance: many
j_gene: TRBJ2-5
CDR3nt: TGTGCCAGCAGCCAAGAAGATAGCGGGGGGGCCTTAAAAGAGACCCAGTACTTC
CDR3aa: CASSQEDSGGALKETQYF

d_gene: -
v_gene: TRBV3-1/TRBV3-2
abundance: few
j_gene: TRBJ2-5
CDR3nt: TGTGCCAGCAGCCCCTACGGGTCGGAGACCCAGTACTTC
CDR3aa: CASSPYGSETQYF

d_gene: TRBD2
v_gene: TRBV15
abundance: few
j_gene: TRBJ2-5
CDR3nt: TGTGCCACCAGCAGAGGTCGCAGCGGGGGGGCAAAAGAGACCCAGTACTTC
CDR3aa: CATSRGRSGGAKETQYF

d_gene: -
v_gene: TRBV28
abundance: -
j_gene: TRBJ1-1
CDR3nt: TGTGCCAGCGTCCCCAACGGGGAAGGGGCTTTCTTT
CDR3aa: CASVPNGEGAFF

d_gene: -
v_gene: TRBV7-3
abundance: -
j_gene: TRBJ1-2
CDR3nt: TGTGCCAGCAGCTTAGGCGGCGGGAGCTATGGCTACACCTTC
CDR3aa: CASSLGGGSYGYTF

d_gene: TRBD2
v_gene: TRBV10-2
abundance: -
j_gene: TRBJ2-7
CDR3nt: TGCGCCAGCGCCTGGGGACTAGCGACCTACGAGCAGTACTTC
CDR3aa: CASAWGLATYEQYF

d_gene: TRBD1
v_gene: TRBV20-1
abundance: few
j_gene: TRBJ1-2
CDR3nt: TGCAGTGCTAGTTGGGGACAGGGGCTCTATGGCTACACCTTC
CDR3aa: CSASWGQGLYGYTF

d_gene: -
v_gene: TRBV3-1/TRBV3-2
abundance: -
j_gene: TRBJ2-1
CDR3nt: TGTGCCAGCAGCCAAGATTTAGGGGTTTCCTACAATGAGCAGTTCTTC
CDR3aa: CASSQDLGVSYNEQFF

d_gene: -
v_gene: TRBV19
abundance: -
j_gene: TRBJ1-1
CDR3nt: TGTGCCAGTAGTATAGGAGAGTACCCCACTGAAGCTTTCTTT
CDR3aa: CASSIGEYPTEAFF